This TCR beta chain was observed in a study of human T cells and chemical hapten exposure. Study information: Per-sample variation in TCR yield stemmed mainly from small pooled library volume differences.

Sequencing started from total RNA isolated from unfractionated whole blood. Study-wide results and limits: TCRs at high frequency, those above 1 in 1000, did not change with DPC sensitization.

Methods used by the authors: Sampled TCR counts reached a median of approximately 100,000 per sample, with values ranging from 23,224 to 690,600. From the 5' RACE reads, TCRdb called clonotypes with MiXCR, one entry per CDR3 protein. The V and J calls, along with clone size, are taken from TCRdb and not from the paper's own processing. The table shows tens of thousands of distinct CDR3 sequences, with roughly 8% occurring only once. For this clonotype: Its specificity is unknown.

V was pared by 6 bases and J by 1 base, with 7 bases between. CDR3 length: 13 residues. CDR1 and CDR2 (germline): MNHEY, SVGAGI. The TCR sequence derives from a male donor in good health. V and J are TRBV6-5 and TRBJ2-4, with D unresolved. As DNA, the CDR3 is TGTGCCAGCAGCCCCTTGGCCAAAAACATTCAGTACTTC. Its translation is CASSPLAKNIQYF.